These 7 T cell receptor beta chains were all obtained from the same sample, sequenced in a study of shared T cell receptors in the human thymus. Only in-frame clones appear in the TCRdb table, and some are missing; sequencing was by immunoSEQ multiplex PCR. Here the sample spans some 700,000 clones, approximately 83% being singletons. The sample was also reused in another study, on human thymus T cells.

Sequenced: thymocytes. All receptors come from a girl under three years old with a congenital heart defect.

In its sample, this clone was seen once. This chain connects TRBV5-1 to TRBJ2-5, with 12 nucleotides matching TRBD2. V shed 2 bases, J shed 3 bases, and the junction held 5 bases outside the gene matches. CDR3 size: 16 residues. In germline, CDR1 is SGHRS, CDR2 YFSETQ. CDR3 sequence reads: CASSLVLAGGKETQYF. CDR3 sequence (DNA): TGCGCCAGCAGCTTAGTACTAGCGGGGGGAAAAGAGACCCAGTACTTC.

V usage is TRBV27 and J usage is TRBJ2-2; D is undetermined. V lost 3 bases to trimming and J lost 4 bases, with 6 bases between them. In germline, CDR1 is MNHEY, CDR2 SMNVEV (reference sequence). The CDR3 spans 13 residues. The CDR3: CASSFPSTGELFF. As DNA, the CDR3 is TGTGCCAGCAGTTTCCCTTCCACCGGGGAGCTGTTTTTT.

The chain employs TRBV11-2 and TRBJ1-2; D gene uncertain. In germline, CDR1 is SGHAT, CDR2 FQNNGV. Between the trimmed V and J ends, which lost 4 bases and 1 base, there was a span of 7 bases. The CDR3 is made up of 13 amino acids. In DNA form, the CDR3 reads TGTGCCAGCAGCTGGGAGGTTAACTATGGCTACACCTTC. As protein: CASSWEVNYGYTF.

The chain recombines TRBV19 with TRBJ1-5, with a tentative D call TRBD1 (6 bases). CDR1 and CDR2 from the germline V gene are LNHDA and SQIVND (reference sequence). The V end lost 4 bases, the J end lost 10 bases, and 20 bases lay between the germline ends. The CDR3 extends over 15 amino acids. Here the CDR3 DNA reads TGTGCCAGTAGTACTCAATGGGACATGGATCGTCCCCAGCATTTT. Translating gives CASSTQWDMDRPQHF.

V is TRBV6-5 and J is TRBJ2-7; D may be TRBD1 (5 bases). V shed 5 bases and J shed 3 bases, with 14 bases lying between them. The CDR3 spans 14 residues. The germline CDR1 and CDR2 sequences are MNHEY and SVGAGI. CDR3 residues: CASSKTDNHYEQYF. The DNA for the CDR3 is TGTGCCAGCAGTAAAACGGACAACCACTACGAGCAGTACTTC.

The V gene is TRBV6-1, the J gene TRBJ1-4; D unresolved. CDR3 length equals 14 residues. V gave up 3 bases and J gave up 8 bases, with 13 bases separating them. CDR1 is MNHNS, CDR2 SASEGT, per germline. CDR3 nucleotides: TGTGCCAGCAGTGAGGGATCCCGCGGGGAAAAACTGTTTTTT. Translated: CASSEGSRGEKLFF.

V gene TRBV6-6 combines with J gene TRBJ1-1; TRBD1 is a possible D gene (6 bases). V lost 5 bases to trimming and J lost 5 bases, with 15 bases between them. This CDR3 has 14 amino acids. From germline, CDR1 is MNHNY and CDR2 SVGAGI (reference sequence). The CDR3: CASSPGHLGTEAFF. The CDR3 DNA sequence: TGTGCCAGCAGTCCGGGACACTTGGGGACTGAAGCTTTCTTT.